This T cell receptor (beta chain) stems from a study of cytomegalovirus exposure and HLA in healthy donors. To note about this clone: Its antigen is undetermined.

PCR used 60 Vbeta primers and 13 Jbeta primers. Method: immunoSEQ multiplex PCR; TCRdb's copy keeps in-frame clones and lacks some. This table has 200,000 or so clones, roughly four fifths appearing once. Notes on the study in general: Among the CMV-associated chains, three were confirmed in vitro as specific for CMV antigens.

The CDR3 covers 15 residues. V was pared by 1 base and J by 5 bases, with 14 bases between. The germline V gene has CDR1 SGHTA and CDR2 FQGTGA. The sample comprised PBMCs. V usage is TRBV7-3 and J usage is TRBJ1-1; possibly TRBD1 for D (6 bases). The sequence was obtained from a boy aged 2 to 10 in good health and CMV-seronegative. CDR3 amino acids: CASSLIPGGATEAFF. CDR3 bases: TGTGCCAGCAGCTTAATCCCGGGGGGCGCGACTGAAGCTTTCTTT.